Presented here are 32 T cell receptor beta chains from one specimen sequenced in a study of OX40 agonist ivuxolimab in advanced cancers. The method behind the library was the immunoSEQ multiplex PCR assay. The source is immuneACCESS, and TCRdb retained only in-frame sequences with V and J called. Part of the clones is not carried over; for the studies checked, unresolved V genes explain less than half of this, and the remainder is unexplained. The sample records fewer than 80,000 clones, around 80% of which are singletons. Of the sample, more than 0.95% is held by the ten largest clones. The sample consisted of CD4+ or CD8+ T cells sorted from blood, taken in a trial of the OX40 agonist ivuxolimab. The receptors originated from an adult with an advanced solid tumor such as melanoma, head and neck, liver or kidney cancer.

The table lists this clone with a count of one. The chain carries TRBV5-1 and TRBJ2-2; no reliable D call. Germline assignment: CDR1 SGHRS and CDR2 YFSETQ. The CDR3 extends over 15 amino acids. V was cut by 2 bases and J by 0 bases, with 8 bases left in between. This CDR3 reads CASSLDISNTGELFF. CDR3 coding DNA: TGCGCCAGCAGCTTAGACATCTCGAACACCGGGGAGCTGTTTTTT.

V is TRBV4-3 and J is TRBJ1-5; D is possibly TRBD1 (6 bases). V was trimmed by 1 base and J by 1 base, leaving 8 bases between them. Germline V lookup: CDR1 LGHNA, CDR2 YSLEER. The length of the CDR3 is 15 residues. The CDR3 loop reads CASSQGTASNQPQHF. CDR3 coding DNA: TGCGCCAGCAGCCAAGGGACAGCCAGCAATCAGCCCCAGCATTTT.

In regard to this clone: Other DNA sequences from this sample encode an identical CDR3 as well. This chain's CDR3 is CASGLVQGAEAFF. CDR3 in DNA: TGTGCTAGTGGTTTGGTACAGGGGGCTGAAGCTTTCTTT. This chain uses TRBV12-5 with TRBJ1-1; 8 nucleotides align to TRBD1. Germline assignment: CDR1 LGHNT and CDR2 FRNRAP. V was clipped by 0 bases and J by 6 bases; unmatched bases: 0. The CDR3 spans 13 residues.

V and J are TRBV6-8 and TRBJ2-3, with D tentatively TRBD1 (6 bases). V shed 6 bases and J shed 8 bases, with 12 bases lying between them. Germline CDR1 reads MNHGY; CDR2 reads SAAAGT. This CDR3 is 12 amino acids long. The CDR3 reads CASSKNRVTQYF. The CDR3, as DNA: TGTGCCAGCAGCAAAAACAGGGTTACGCAGTATTTT.

The rearrangement links TRBV28 to TRBJ2-7; D perhaps matches TRBD1 (6 bases). The length of the CDR3 is 12 residues. Germline V gene sequence: CDR1 MDHEN, CDR2 SYDVKM. V gave up 10 bases and J gave up 5 bases, with 15 bases separating them. The CDR3 DNA is TGTGCCACCAGGGGTTGGGATGACGAGCAGTACTTC. Its protein product is CATRGWDDEQYF.

The chain recombines TRBV5-6 with TRBJ1-3; no clear D. Trimming cost V 5 bases and J 0 bases, with 15 bases left between them. The CDR3 runs to 16 residues. Germline CDR1 is SGHDT and CDR2 is YYEEEE. For the CDR3, the DNA is TGTGCCAGCAGTCTACTCGGACCGAGCTCTGGAAACACCATATATTTT. Translating gives CASSLLGPSSGNTIYF.

This clone was observed a handful of times. The J gene is TRBJ2-2, the V gene TRBV10-3; maybe TRBD2 (6 bases). CDR3 length equals 15 residues. Germline V lookup: CDR1 ENHRY, CDR2 SYGVKD. Trimming left V 10 bases short and J 0 bases short, with 15 bases between. The CDR3 sequence is CATGTPTTNTGELFF. The CDR3 DNA sequence: TGTGCCACCGGGACTCCTACGACGAACACCGGGGAGCTGTTTTTT.

This chain connects TRBV5-1 to TRBJ1-2, with D unclear. The CDR3 totals 13 residues. Looked up from germline, CDR1 is SGHRS and CDR2 is YFSETQ. Trimming cost V 0 bases and J 4 bases, with 7 bases left between them. CDR3 DNA sequence: TGCGCCAGCAGCTTGGGACCGGGCTATGGCTACACCTTC. Its translation is CASSLGPGYGYTF.

The rearrangement links TRBV29-1 to TRBJ2-5; D is possibly TRBD2 (6 bases). Trimming shortened V by 7 bases and J by 2 bases, and 11 bases separated the two germline ends. Germline V gene data show CDR1 as SQVTM and CDR2 as ANQGSEA. The CDR3 is 12 amino acids. CDR3 coding DNA: TGCAGCGGGGGACTTGGGCAAGAGACCCAGTACTTC. It specifies CSGGLGQETQYF.

The chain couples TRBV5-1 to TRBJ1-1; maybe TRBD1 (5 bases). CDR3 length: 14 residues. Per the germline V gene, CDR1 is SGHRS and CDR2 is YFSETQ. The V end lost 7 bases, the J end lost 1 base, and 14 bases lay between the germline ends. In DNA form, the CDR3 reads TGCGCCAGCCATCTTCGCACAGGGAACACTGAAGCTTTCTTT. Protein sequence: CASHLRTGNTEAFF.

The chain carries TRBV27 and TRBJ1-2; D is perhaps TRBD1 (5 bases). V lost 3 bases and J 7 bases, leaving 12 bases between the germline ends. From germline, CDR1 is MNHEY and CDR2 SMNVEV (reference sequence). The CDR3 covers 13 residues. CDR3 sequence reads: CASSFKGNGGYTF. In nucleotides, the CDR3 is TGTGCCAGCAGTTTTAAGGGGAATGGTGGCTACACCTTC.

The rearrangement links TRBV7-2 to TRBJ2-7; D is possibly TRBD2 (7 bases). This CDR3 contains 15 residues. V shed 0 bases and J shed 6 bases, with 15 bases lying between them. In germline, CDR1 is SGHTA, CDR2 FQGNSA. The CDR3 sequence is CASSLAWGGATEQYF. The CDR3 DNA follows: TGTGCCAGCAGCTTAGCGTGGGGGGGGGCTACCGAGCAGTACTTC.

The V call is TRBV5-6, the J call TRBJ1-1, with D possibly TRBD1 on 6 matching bases. The V gene's germline CDR1 is SGHDT and CDR2 YYEEEE. The CDR3 spans 13 residues. Trimming pared 2 bases from V and 3 bases from J, leaving 8 bases between. CDR3 region: CASSLGQYTEAFF. CDR3 coding DNA: TGTGCCAGCAGCTTAGGACAGTACACTGAAGCTTTCTTT.

The chain couples TRBV5-1 to TRBJ1-4; D may be TRBD1 (5 bases). V was shortened by 4 bases and J by 7 bases, with 17 bases between the two germline ends. This CDR3 contains 15 residues. Germline V gene sequence: CDR1 SGHRS, CDR2 YFSETQ. The CDR3 DNA is TGCGCCAGCAGCCTAAATCCTGGCGGGACTGAAAAACTGTTTTTT. Translated, it gives CASSLNPGGTEKLFF.

The chain combines TRBV28 with TRBJ1-5; 7 nucleotides agree with TRBD1. Germline CDR1 MDHEN, CDR2 SYDVKM. The J segment lost 7 bases and the V segment lost 6 bases, leaving 3 bases of the junction unmatched. CDR3 length: 12 amino acids. The CDR3 sequence: CASSEGGQPQHF. The CDR3 nucleotides are TGTGCCAGCAGCGAAGGGGGCCAGCCCCAGCATTTT. Full variable domain (remainder filled in from reference TRBV28 and TRBJ1-5): DVKVTQSSRYLVKRTGEKVFLECVQDMDHENMFWYRQDPGLGLRLIYFSYDVKMKEKGDIPEGYSVSREKKERFSLILESASTNQTSMYLCASSEGGQPQHFGDGTRLSIL.

The chain combines TRBV5-4 with TRBJ2-7; TRBD1 aligns across 7 bases. V was clipped by 4 bases and J by 1 base; unmatched bases: 5. The CDR3 is made up of 14 amino acids. Germline-derived CDR1 and CDR2 are SGHNT and YYREEE (reference sequence). The CDR3 sequence is CASSGRQGSYEQYF. CDR3 bases: TGTGCCAGCAGCGGGCGACAGGGATCCTACGAGCAGTACTTC.

V and J are TRBV6-1 and TRBJ1-4, with a tentative D call TRBD1 (5 bases). Germline values: CDR1 MNHNS, CDR2 SASEGT. The V end was cut by 7 bases, the J end by 2 bases, with 8 bases between. The CDR3 has 13 residues. The CDR3 DNA sequence: TGTGCCAGCACGAGGGACACTAATGAAAAACTGTTTTTT. Encoded protein: CASTRDTNEKLFF.

The chain carries TRBV18 and TRBJ1-1; 10 positions agree with TRBD1. Per germline, CDR1 KGHSH and CDR2 LQKENI. J gave up 4 bases and V 1 base, and 9 bases lay outside the gene matches. The CDR3 length is 17 residues. In DNA, the CDR3 is TGTGCCAGCTCACCACGGGACAGGGGTGAGTTGGGCACTGAAGCTTTCTTT. It yields the protein CASSPRDRGELGTEAFF.

The chain joins TRBV27 to TRBJ1-5; D remains unclear. Trimming removed 4 bases at V and 3 bases at J, with 7 bases between. The CDR3 sequence is 13 residues long. CDR1 is MNHEY, CDR2 SMNVEV, per germline (reference sequence). The CDR3 DNA is TGTGCCAGCAGTTCCTCGCTCAATCAGCCCCAGCATTTT. Translating gives CASSSSLNQPQHF.

The CDR3 protein is CASSLGRQGYTF. The CDR3 DNA reads as TGTGCCAGCAGCTTGGGCAGGCAGGGCTACACCTTC. The chain uses TRBV7-2 and TRBJ1-2; D call uncertain. V was shortened by 3 bases and J by 8 bases, with 10 bases between the two germline ends. The CDR3 contains 12 residues. Germline V gene lookup returns CDR1 SGHTA and CDR2 FQGNSA.

The CDR3 sequence: CASSLLQNTEAFF. In nucleotides, the CDR3 is TGTGCCAGCAGCTTGCTACAGAACACTGAAGCTTTCTTT. The chain joins TRBV5-4 to TRBJ1-1; D not certain. CDR3 length equals 13 residues. Germline V gives CDR1 SGHNT, CDR2 YYREEE (reference sequence). V was cut by 1 base and J by 1 base, with 5 bases left in between.

V usage is TRBV2 and J usage is TRBJ1-3; tentative D call: TRBD1 (5 bases). The CDR3 runs to 12 residues. V lost 3 bases and J 6 bases, leaving 6 bases between the germline ends. CDR1 and CDR2 (germline): SNHLY, FYNNEI. This CDR3 reads CASSEGVNTIYF. The CDR3, as DNA: TGTGCCAGCAGTGAGGGGGTAAACACCATATATTTT.

The V and J genes are TRBV7-9 and TRBJ1-6; D not resolved. CDR1 is SEHNR and CDR2 is FQNEAQ in the germline V gene (reference sequence). Deletions cut 5 bases from V and 7 bases from J, with 12 bases between. This CDR3 is built from 14 residues. CDR3 nucleotide sequence: TGTGCCAGCAGCCCCATGGGTGACAATTCACCCCTCCACTTT. It yields the protein CASSPMGDNSPLHF.

In DNA form, the CDR3 reads TGTGCCAGCTCACCATCCCAGGGGATCGCCGAAGCTTTCTTT. It translates to CASSPSQGIAEAFF. The V gene is TRBV18, the J gene TRBJ1-1; D perhaps matches TRBD1 (6 bases). The germline V gene encodes CDR1 KGHSH and CDR2 LQKENI. The CDR3 runs to 14 residues. Trimming removed 2 bases from V and 8 bases from J, with 15 bases in between.

V gene TRBV4-3 combines with J gene TRBJ2-1; tentative D call: TRBD2 (5 bases). This CDR3 is 17 amino acids long. The V end was cut by 4 bases, the J end by 9 bases, with 25 bases between. The V gene's germline CDR1 is LGHNA and CDR2 YSLEER. In DNA, the CDR3 is TGCGCCAGCAGCCCCGAGGCATTGCAGCCCAACGAGGGTGAGCAGTTCTTC. Amino acids: CASSPEALQPNEGEQFF.

The sample holds a few counts of this clone. V usage is TRBV7-2 and J usage is TRBJ1-1; D gene ambiguous. V was trimmed by 3 bases and J by 9 bases, leaving 11 bases between them. This CDR3 comprises 12 residues. Germline V gene sequence: CDR1 SGHTA, CDR2 FQGNSA. CDR3 sequence: CASSFQLSQAFF. CDR3 nucleotides: TGTGCCAGCAGCTTTCAACTTTCGCAAGCTTTCTTT.

This clone was seen a single time. The gene calls are TRBV7-9 and TRBJ2-5; 7 nucleotides line up with TRBD2. Germline values: CDR1 SEHNR, CDR2 FQNEAQ (reference sequence). There are 14 residues in the CDR3. V shed 4 bases and J 0 bases; nucleotides not matched to a gene: 2. CDR3 region: CASSSGTNQETQYF. The CDR3 coding sequence is TGTGCCAGCAGCTCCGGGACTAACCAAGAGACCCAGTACTTC.

The chain has TRBV13 and TRBJ1-2, with TRBD1 matching over 7 bases. CDR1 is PRHDT and CDR2 is FYEKMQ in the germline V gene (reference sequence). The V gene end was trimmed by 0 bases and the J gene end by 4 bases; junction bases not matched to a gene: 14. The CDR3 totals 18 residues. CDR3: CASSLGRPPLGQLYGYTF. For the CDR3, the DNA is TGTGCCAGCAGCTTAGGCCGCCCCCCCTTGGGACAGCTCTATGGCTACACCTTC.

This sequence joins TRBV2 and TRBJ2-7; D is unresolved. CDR3 length: 12 amino acids. V gave up 6 bases and J gave up 1 base, with 7 bases separating them. Germline CDR1 is SNHLY and CDR2 is FYNNEI. This chain's CDR3 is CASRDRSYEQYF. The CDR3 DNA reads as TGTGCCAGCAGGGACCGATCCTACGAGCAGTACTTC.

A single count supports this clone. This chain uses TRBV7-3 with TRBJ2-5, with TRBD2 identical over 9 bases. The CDR3 totals 16 residues. The trim removed 3 bases at V and 5 bases at J, leaving 10 bases unmatched. CDR1 SGHTA and CDR2 FQGTGA come from the germline V gene. CDR3 in DNA: TGTGCCAGCAGCTTTAAAAGCGGGGGGACCTTGGAGACCCAGTACTTC. Encoded protein: CASSFKSGGTLETQYF.

The chain combines TRBV7-9 with TRBJ2-7; a weak D match, TRBD2 (5 bases). The CDR3 is 15 residues long. Germline lookup yields CDR1 SEHNR and CDR2 FQNEAQ (reference sequence). Trimming removed 5 bases at V and 5 bases at J, with 19 bases between. CDR3 sequence (DNA): TGTGCCAGCAGCCCCAAATGGCGGGTATCCGACGAGCAGTACTTC. As protein: CASSPKWRVSDEQYF.

The chain joins TRBV10-2 to TRBJ2-1; 8 positions agree with TRBD2. The V gene's germline CDR1 is WSHSY and CDR2 SAAADI. The CDR3 contains 15 residues. With V trimmed by 6 bases and J by 1 base, 5 bases remained unmatched. In DNA, the CDR3 is TGCGCCAGCAGGGTACGGGGGGGTTCCTACAATGAGCAGTTCTTC. It codes for CASRVRGGSYNEQFF.